The 23 T cell receptor beta chains below come from one sample, sequenced in a study of molecular identifiers for immune sequencing clone quantification. TCRdb recomputed calls from the PCR reads with MiXCR, one row per CDR3 protein. The table records just under 650,000 distinct CDR3 sequences, just under 20% of them present only once. Sequencing was performed on naive CD8+ T cells from blood, with Jurkat cell RNA spiked in. As to subset: FACS-sorted CD8+CD4-CCR7+CD45RA+ naive T cells. These receptors originate from a human donor in good health. Some libraries in this study had Jurkat cell RNA spiked in.

This chain uses TRBV24-1 with TRBJ2-5, with TRBD1 as a possible D gene (5 bases). Germline-derived CDR1 and CDR2 are KGHDR and SFDVKD. The CDR3 has 12 residues. Trimming cost V 7 bases and J 4 bases, with 9 bases left between them. The chain's CDR3 is CATRGPGETQYF. CDR3 in DNA: TGTGCCACCAGGGGGCCAGGAGAGACCCAGTACTTC.

Remarks on this clonotype: This sequence may be a read error, since a much larger clone differs from it by one base. The rearrangement joins TRBV9 to TRBJ2-1, with no clear D. Germline CDR1 reads SGDLS; CDR2 reads YYNGEE. The CDR3 consists of 15 residues. CDR3 in DNA: TGTGCCAGCAGCGTATATGACGTAGCCTACAATGGGCAGTTCTTC. The encoded protein is CASSVYDVAYNGQFF.

In this sample, this clonotype turned up many times. The rearrangement joins TRBV3-1 to TRBJ2-3; no reliable D call. The length of the CDR3 is 17 residues. The ends were cut back, 0 bases at V and 0 bases at J, with 13 bases in the middle. Germline-derived CDR1 and CDR2 are LGHDT and YNNKEL (reference sequence). In DNA, the CDR3 is TGTGCCAGCAGCCAAGAGTTCTTATACGGGAGCACAGATACGCAGTATTTT. It yields the protein CASSQEFLYGSTDTQYF.

This clonotype was detected many times. The rearrangement uses TRBV27 and TRBJ2-3; D unclear. This CDR3 region has 15 residues. CDR1 is MNHEY, CDR2 SMNVEV, per germline (reference sequence). V lost 7 bases and J lost 2, with 16 bases in between. The CDR3, as DNA: TGTGCCAGCACCTACCTTTCCGGTACCACAGATACGCAGTATTTT. Amino acid sequence: CASTYLSGTTDTQYF.

This clonotype was detected many times. The rearrangement links TRBV5-6 to TRBJ2-7; 10 positions match TRBD1. Germline CDR1 and CDR2: SGHDT and YYEEEE. J lost 9 bases, V lost 8 bases, and 8 bases had no gene match. The CDR3 has 12 amino acids. The CDR3 sequence is CASSGQGVLQYF. The DNA of the CDR3 is TGTGCCAGTTCAGGACAGGGGGTGCTGCAGTACTTC.

This chain links TRBV2 with TRBJ1-4; D is ambiguous. V was pared by 6 bases and J by 8 bases, with 22 bases between. Germline V CDR1 and CDR2: SNHLY, FYNNEI. The CDR3 is made up of 16 amino acids. The CDR3 loop is CASRPLGRDESEKLFF. The CDR3 DNA reads TGTGCCAGCAGACCGCTGGGTAGGGATGAAAGCGAAAAACTGTTTTTT.

The table lists this clonotype with a few counts. Without the conserved terminal phenylalanine or tryptophan, this CDR3 likely stems from a read error. The chain recombines TRBV5-5 with TRBJ1-6; no definite D call. This CDR3 has 13 amino acids. Trimming took off 0 bases at V and 6 bases at J, with 4 bases between the two ends. CDR1 SGHKS and CDR2 YYEKEE come from the germline V gene (reference sequence). This CDR3 is CASSLGLNSPLHL. The CDR3 region has the DNA TGTGCCAGCAGCTTGGGACTTAATTCACCCCTCCACCTT.

In its sample, this clonotype was seen many times. This chain links TRBV29-1 with TRBJ2-7; 9 bases line up with TRBD1. The CDR3 has 14 amino acids. The V gene's germline CDR1 is SQVTM and CDR2 ANQGSEA. The J segment lost 3 bases and the V segment lost 0 bases, leaving 3 bases of the junction unmatched. The chain's CDR3 is CSVEDRTGDYEQYF. Here the CDR3 DNA reads TGCAGCGTTGAAGACCGGACAGGGGACTACGAGCAGTACTTC.

This clonotype was recorded many times. V and J are TRBV19 and TRBJ1-1; D is undetermined. CDR3 length: 15 amino acids. Per the germline V gene, CDR1 is LNHDA and CDR2 is SQIVND (reference sequence). Trimming left V 3 bases short and J 0 bases short, with 11 bases between. The CDR3 bases are TGTGCCAGTAGTATTTCCGGACTGATGAACACTGAAGCTTTCTTT. As protein: CASSISGLMNTEAFF.

With regard to this clonotype: This could be a read error, since a much larger clone is one nucleotide away. The J gene is TRBJ1-4, the V gene TRBV6-7; D gene unclear. TRBV6-7 is known as an ORF, though its function is uncertain. The CDR3 is 15 residues long. The CDR3 DNA is TGTGCCGGCAGTTACTCGTTCGGTAGGAGAGAAAAACTGTTTTTT. It is translated as CAGSYSFGRREKLFF.

Worth noting for this clonotype: It may be a read error: a sequence one base away is much more abundant. The chain recombines TRBV6-1 with TRBJ1-5, with D unresolved. CDR3 length: 13 residues. Looked up from germline, CDR1 is MNHNS and CDR2 is SASEGT. The CDR3 nucleotides read TGTACCAGCAGTGAAGGATGGGATCAGCCCCAGCATTTT. It encodes CTSSEGWDQPQHF.

This sequence joins TRBV20-1 and TRBJ2-7, with 8 bases aligning to TRBD2. The CDR3 is 15 amino acids. V shed 2 bases, J shed 2 bases, and the junction held 8 bases outside the gene matches. From germline, CDR1 is DFQATT and CDR2 SNEGSKA (reference sequence). In DNA, the CDR3 is TGCAGTGCTAGACAAATAGCGGGGCCAACCTACGAGCAGTACTTC. It is translated as CSARQIAGPTYEQYF.

Many counts were recorded for this clonotype. V and J are TRBV6-1 and TRBJ2-1; D may be TRBD2 (6 bases). CDR1 is MNHNS, CDR2 SASEGT, per germline. V lost 4 bases and J lost 15, with 16 bases in between. The CDR3 sequence is 12 residues long. The CDR3 region is CASSGGGPGGFF. Written as DNA, the CDR3 is TGTGCCAGCAGTGGGGGTGGTCCCGGGGGGTTCTTC.

About this clonotype itself: One junction end does not reproduce the germline sequence, and a read error may be involved. The chain carries TRBV5-3 and TRBJ2-3; TRBD2 might be the D (6 bases). TRBV5-3 is sorted into the ORF group, with uncertain function. The CDR3 extends over 17 amino acids. CDR3 in amino acids: CASSLEGSGASVDTQCF. Here the CDR3 DNA reads TGTGCCAGCAGCTTGGAGGGGTCGGGAGCTTCGGTAGATACGCAGTGTTTT.

Remarks on this clonotype: Just one base apart from a much larger clone, this may be a read error. Because the CDR3 is missing its conserved closing phenylalanine or tryptophan, this is likely a read error. The rearrangement links TRBV20-1 to TRBJ2-7; D is ambiguous. Germline CDR1 is DFQATT and CDR2 is SNEGSKA (reference sequence). This CDR3 is 15 amino acids long. V was shortened by 3 bases and J by 3 bases, with 18 bases between the two germline ends. This chain's CDR3 is CSARILGGSNYEQYL. As DNA, the CDR3 is TGCAGTGCTAGGATCCTCGGCGGCAGTAACTACGAGCAGTACCTC.

This clonotype was found many times. The chain is built from TRBV2 and TRBJ1-2; 9 nucleotides agree with TRBD1. Germline V gene lookup returns CDR1 SNHLY and CDR2 FYNNEI. The CDR3 extends over 15 amino acids. V shed 3 bases and J 4 bases; nucleotides not matched to a gene: 6. Written as DNA, the CDR3 is TGTGCCAGCAGTGACGGGACAGGGAGCCCCTATGGCTACACCTTC. The encoded protein is CASSDGTGSPYGYTF.

Concerning this clonotype: A much larger clonotype is one base distant, so this may be a read error. The chain employs TRBV30 and TRBJ2-1; maybe TRBD2 (5 bases). The CDR3 extends over 15 amino acids. Looked up from germline, CDR1 is GTSNPN and CDR2 is SVGIG (reference sequence). The CDR3 region has the DNA TGTGCCTGGAGTGCACGCCCGGGAACCTACAATGAGCGGTTCTTC. The encoded protein is CAWSARPGTYNERFF.

This clonotype has ten or more counts. The rearrangement uses TRBV4-2 and TRBJ2-7, with 7 bases identical to TRBD1. V dropped 4 bases and J dropped 3; count of bases not matched to a gene: 9. Germline loops: CDR1 LGHNA, CDR2 YNFKEQ. The CDR3 runs to 15 residues. The CDR3 DNA reads as TGTGCCAGCAGCCCCGACAGGGACACGCACTACGAGCAGTACTTC. Amino acid sequence: CASSPDRDTHYEQYF.

V and J are TRBV12-3 or TRBV12-4 and TRBJ2-5; D tentatively reads TRBD1 or TRBD2 (6 bases each). The V gene lost 2 bases and the J gene lost 5 bases, with 15 bases spanning the gap. The CDR3 sequence is 15 residues long. The CDR3 spells CASSLIPGGVETQYF. CDR3 coding DNA: TGTGCCAGCAGTTTAATTCCCGGGGGCGTGGAGACCCAGTACTTC.

This clonotype was recorded at least ten times. The rearrangement links TRBV13 to TRBJ2-5, with a weak D call TRBD1 (5 bases). V lost 0 bases, J lost 2 bases, and 10 bases lay in between. The CDR3 extends over 15 amino acids. From germline, CDR1 is PRHDT and CDR2 FYEKMQ (reference sequence). Written as DNA, the CDR3 is TGTGCCAGCAGCTTAGGGACAGAAAATCAAGAGACCCAGTACTTC. The encoded protein is CASSLGTENQETQYF.

This clonotype was recorded at least ten times. V and J are TRBV4-3 and TRBJ1-5; possibly TRBD1 for D (6 bases). V lost 0 bases, J lost 2 bases, and 17 bases lay in between. Per germline, CDR1 LGHNA and CDR2 YSLEER. The CDR3 covers 18 residues. The CDR3, as DNA: TGCGCCAGCAGCCAAGATTTCACTACGGGGGCTGGCAATCAGCCCCAGCATTTT. It encodes CASSQDFTTGAGNQPQHF.

In its sample, this clonotype was seen many times. V usage is TRBV7-9 and J usage is TRBJ2-3; D is unclear. V was pared by 1 base and J by 1 base, with 9 bases between. CDR1 and CDR2 from the germline V gene are SEHNR and FQNEAQ (reference sequence). This CDR3 has 15 residues. The CDR3 sequence: CASSLVGFGTDTQYF. The CDR3 DNA reads as TGTGCCAGCAGCTTAGTGGGCTTCGGCACAGATACGCAGTATTTT.

This clonotype has more than one count but fewer than ten. The chain has TRBV4-3 and TRBJ2-7; 7 positions match TRBD2. The V gene's germline CDR1 is LGHNA and CDR2 YSLEER. J was trimmed by 2 bases and V by 0 bases; bases with no gene match: 13. The CDR3 length is 18 residues. CDR3 sequence reads: CASSQDPILGGSPYEQYF. CDR3 nucleotides: TGCGCCAGCAGCCAAGACCCCATATTGGGCGGGAGTCCCTACGAGCAGTACTTC.